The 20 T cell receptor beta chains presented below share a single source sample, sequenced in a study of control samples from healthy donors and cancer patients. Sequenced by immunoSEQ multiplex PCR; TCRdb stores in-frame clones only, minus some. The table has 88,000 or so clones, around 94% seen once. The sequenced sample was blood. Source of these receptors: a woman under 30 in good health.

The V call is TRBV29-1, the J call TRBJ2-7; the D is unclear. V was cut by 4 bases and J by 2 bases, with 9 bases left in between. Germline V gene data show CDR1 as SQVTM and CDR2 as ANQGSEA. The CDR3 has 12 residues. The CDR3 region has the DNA TGCAGCGTTGTGCCAGGTCCCTACGAGCAGTACTTC. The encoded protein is CSVVPGPYEQYF.

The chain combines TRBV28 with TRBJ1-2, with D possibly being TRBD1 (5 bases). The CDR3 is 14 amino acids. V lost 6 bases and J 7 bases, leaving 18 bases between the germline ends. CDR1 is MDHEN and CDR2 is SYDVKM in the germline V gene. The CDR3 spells CASSPPGQEGGYTF. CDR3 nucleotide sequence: TGTGCCAGCAGCCCCCCGGGGCAGGAGGGTGGCTACACCTTC.

The CDR3 region has the DNA TGTGCCAGCAGTGAATCCGGGACAGGTGGCGACGAGCAGTACTTC. Translation: CASSESGTGGDEQYF. The rearrangement joins TRBV6-1 to TRBJ2-7; TRBD1 aligns across 8 bases. The trim removed 2 bases at V and 5 bases at J, leaving 8 bases unmatched. Germline V gene lookup returns CDR1 MNHNS and CDR2 SASEGT. This CDR3 has 15 amino acids.

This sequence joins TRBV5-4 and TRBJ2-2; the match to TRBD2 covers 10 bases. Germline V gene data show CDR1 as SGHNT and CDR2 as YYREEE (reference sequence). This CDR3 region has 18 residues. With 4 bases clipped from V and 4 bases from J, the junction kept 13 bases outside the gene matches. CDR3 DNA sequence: TGTGCCAGCAGCGTGGACTTAAGCGGGGGGGCGGTCACCGGGGAGCTGTTTTTT. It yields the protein CASSVDLSGGAVTGELFF. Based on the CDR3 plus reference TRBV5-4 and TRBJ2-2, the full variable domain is ETGVTQSPTHLIKTRGQQVTLRCSSQSGHNTVSWYQQALGQGPQFIFQYYREEENGRGNFPPRFSGLQFPNYSSELNVNALELDDSALYLCASSVDLSGGAVTGELFFGEGSRLTVL.

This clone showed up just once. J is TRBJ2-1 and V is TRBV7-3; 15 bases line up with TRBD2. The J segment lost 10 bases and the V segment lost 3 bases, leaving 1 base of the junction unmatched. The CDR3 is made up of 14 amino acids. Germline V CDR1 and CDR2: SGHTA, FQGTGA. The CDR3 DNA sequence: TGTGCCAGCAGCTTGGGACTAGCGGGGGGAGAGCAGTTCTTC. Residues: CASSLGLAGGEQFF.

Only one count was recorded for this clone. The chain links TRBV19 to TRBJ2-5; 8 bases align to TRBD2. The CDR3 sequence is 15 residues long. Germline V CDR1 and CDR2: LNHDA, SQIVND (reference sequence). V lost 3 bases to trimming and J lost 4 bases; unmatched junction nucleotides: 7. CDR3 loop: CASSMVGGAGETQYF. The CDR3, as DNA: TGTGCCAGTAGTATGGTCGGGGGGGCCGGAGAGACCCAGTACTTC.

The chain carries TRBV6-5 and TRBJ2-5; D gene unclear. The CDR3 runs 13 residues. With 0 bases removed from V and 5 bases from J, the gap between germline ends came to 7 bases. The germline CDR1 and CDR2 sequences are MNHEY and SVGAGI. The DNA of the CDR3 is TGTGCCAGCAGTTACTCGACTGGCGAGACCCAGTACTTC. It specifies CASSYSTGETQYF.

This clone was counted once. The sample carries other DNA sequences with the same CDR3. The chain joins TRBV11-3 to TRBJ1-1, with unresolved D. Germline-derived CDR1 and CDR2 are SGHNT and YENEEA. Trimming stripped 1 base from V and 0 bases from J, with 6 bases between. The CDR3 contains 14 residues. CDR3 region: CASSLGQMNTEAFF. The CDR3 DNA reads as TGTGCCAGCAGCTTAGGTCAGATGAACACTGAAGCTTTCTTT.

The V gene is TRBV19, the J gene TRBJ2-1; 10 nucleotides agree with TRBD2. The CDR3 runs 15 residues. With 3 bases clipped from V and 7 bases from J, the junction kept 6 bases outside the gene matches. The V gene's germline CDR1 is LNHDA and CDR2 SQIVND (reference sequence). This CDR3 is CASSIRAGGSNEQFF. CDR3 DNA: TGTGCCAGTAGTATCCGAGCGGGAGGGAGTAATGAGCAGTTCTTC. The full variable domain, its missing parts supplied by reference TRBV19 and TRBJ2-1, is DGGITQSPKYLFRKEGQNVTLSCEQNLNHDAMYWYRQDPGQGLRLIYYSQIVNDFQKGDIAEGYSVSREKKESFPLTVTSAQKNPTAFYLCASSIRAGGSNEQFFGPGTRLTVL.

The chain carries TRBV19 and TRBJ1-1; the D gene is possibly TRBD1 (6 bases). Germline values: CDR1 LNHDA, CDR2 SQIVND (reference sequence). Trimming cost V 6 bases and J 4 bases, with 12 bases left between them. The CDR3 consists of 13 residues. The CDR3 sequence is CASRGGGITEAFF. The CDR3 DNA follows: TGTGCCAGTAGAGGGGGAGGGATCACTGAAGCTTTCTTT. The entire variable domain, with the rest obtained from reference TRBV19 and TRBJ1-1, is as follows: DGGITQSPKYLFRKEGQNVTLSCEQNLNHDAMYWYRQDPGQGLRLIYYSQIVNDFQKGDIAEGYSVSREKKESFPLTVTSAQKNPTAFYLCASRGGGITEAFFGQGTRLTVV.

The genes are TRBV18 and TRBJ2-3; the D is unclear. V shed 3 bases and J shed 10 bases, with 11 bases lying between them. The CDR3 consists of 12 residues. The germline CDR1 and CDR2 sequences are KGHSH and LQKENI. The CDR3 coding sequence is TGTGCCAGCTCACCCCCTCTAAGTGCGCAGTATTTT. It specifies CASSPPLSAQYF.

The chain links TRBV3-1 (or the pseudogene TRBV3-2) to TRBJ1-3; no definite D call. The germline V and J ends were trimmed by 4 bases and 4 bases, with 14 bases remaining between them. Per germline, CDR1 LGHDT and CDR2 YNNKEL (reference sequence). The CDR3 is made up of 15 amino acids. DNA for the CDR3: TGTGCCAGCAGCCCCATTTCCTTGGGCGGAAACACCATATATTTT. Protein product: CASSPISLGGNTIYF.

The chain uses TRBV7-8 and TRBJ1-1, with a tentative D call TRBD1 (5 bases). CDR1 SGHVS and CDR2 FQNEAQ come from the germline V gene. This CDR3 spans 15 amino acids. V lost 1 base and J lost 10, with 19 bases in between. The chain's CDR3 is CASSLVTGPQNTAFF. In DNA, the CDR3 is TGTGCCAGCAGCTTAGTCACGGGACCCCAAAACACAGCTTTCTTT. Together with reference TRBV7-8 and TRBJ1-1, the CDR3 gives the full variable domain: GAGVSQSPRYKVAKRGQDVALRCDPISGHVSLFWYQQALGQGPEFLTYFQNEAQLDKSGLPSDRFFAERPEGSVSTLKIQRTQQEDSAVYLCASSLVTGPQNTAFFGQGTRLTVV.

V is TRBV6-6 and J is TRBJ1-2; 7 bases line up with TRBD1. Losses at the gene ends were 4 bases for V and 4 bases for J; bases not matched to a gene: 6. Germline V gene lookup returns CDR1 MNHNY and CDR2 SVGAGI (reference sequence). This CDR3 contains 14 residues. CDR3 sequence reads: CASSSTGTSYGYTF. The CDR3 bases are TGTGCCAGCAGTTCGACAGGGACCTCCTATGGCTACACCTTC.

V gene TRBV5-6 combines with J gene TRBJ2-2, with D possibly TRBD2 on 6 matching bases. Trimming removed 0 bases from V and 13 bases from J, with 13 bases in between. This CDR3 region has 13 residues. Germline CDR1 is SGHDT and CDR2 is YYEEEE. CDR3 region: CASSLVETRRLFF. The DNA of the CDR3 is TGTGCCAGCAGCTTGGTTGAGACTAGACGGCTGTTTTTT.

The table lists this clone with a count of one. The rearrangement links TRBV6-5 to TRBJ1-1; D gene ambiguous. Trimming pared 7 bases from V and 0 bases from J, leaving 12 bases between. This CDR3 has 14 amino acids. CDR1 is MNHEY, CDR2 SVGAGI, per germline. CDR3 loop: CASTVQHLNTEAFF. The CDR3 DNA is TGTGCCAGCACAGTCCAACACCTGAACACTGAAGCTTTCTTT.

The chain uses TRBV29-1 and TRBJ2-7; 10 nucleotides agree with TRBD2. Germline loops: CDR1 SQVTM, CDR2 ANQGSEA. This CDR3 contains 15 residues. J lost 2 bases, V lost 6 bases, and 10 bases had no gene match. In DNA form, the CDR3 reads TGCAGCGTCGTAACCGGGACTAGCGAAACCTACGAGCAGTACTTC. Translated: CSVVTGTSETYEQYF.

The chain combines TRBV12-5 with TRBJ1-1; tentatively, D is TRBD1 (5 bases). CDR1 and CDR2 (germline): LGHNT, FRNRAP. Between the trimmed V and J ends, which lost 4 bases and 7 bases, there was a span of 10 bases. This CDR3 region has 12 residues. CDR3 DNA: TGTGCTAGTGGTTGGGGACGGGATGAAGCTTTCTTT. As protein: CASGWGRDEAFF. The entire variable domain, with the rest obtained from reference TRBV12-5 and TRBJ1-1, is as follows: DARVTQTPRHKVTEMGQEVTMRCQPILGHNTVFWYRQTMMQGLELLAYFRNRAPLDDSGMPKDRFSAEMPDATLATLKIQPSEPRDSAVYFCASGWGRDEAFFGQGTRLTVV.

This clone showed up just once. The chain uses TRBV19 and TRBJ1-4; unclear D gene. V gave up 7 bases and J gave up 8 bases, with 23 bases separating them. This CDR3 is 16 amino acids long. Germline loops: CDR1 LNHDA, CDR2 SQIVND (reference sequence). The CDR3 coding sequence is TGTGCCAGTACCCAAATCACCGGGAAGTGGGAAGAAAAACTGTTTTTT. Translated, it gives CASTQITGKWEEKLFF.

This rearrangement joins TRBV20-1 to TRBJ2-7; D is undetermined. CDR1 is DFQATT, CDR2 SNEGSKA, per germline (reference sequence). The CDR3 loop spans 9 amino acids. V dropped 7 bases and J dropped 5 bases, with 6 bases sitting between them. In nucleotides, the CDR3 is TGCAGTGTACGGGACGAGCAGTACTTC. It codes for CSVRDEQYF.